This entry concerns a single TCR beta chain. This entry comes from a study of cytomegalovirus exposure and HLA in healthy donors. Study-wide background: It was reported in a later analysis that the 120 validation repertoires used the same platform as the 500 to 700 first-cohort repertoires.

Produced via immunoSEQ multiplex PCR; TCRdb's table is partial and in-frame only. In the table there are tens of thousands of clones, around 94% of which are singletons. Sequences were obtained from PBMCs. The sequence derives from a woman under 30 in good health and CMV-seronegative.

CDR3 in DNA: TGCGCCAGCAGCTTGAGGAAAGCGGGGGCCCCGGGGAATGAGCAGTTCTTC. Encoded protein: CASSLRKAGAPGNEQFF. The rearrangement joins TRBV5-1 to TRBJ2-1; 8 bases agree with TRBD2. Germline V gene lookup returns CDR1 SGHRS and CDR2 YFSETQ. J was trimmed by 7 bases and V by 1 base; bases with no gene match: 13. This CDR3 contains 17 residues.